The present T cell receptor (beta chain) was sequenced within a study of radiation and T cells in renal cell carcinoma. As for time point: baseline pretreatment blood. This sample's treatment: 15 Gy SBRT to primary tumor, nephrectomy 4 weeks later. Assay used: immunoSEQ multiplex PCR; TCRdb lists only in-frame clones, some missing. This table holds about 130,000 clones, roughly 80% found once. Here the sequenced sample was blood, taken from a patient whose treatment included radiotherapy and nephrectomy. This TCR came from a woman in her sixties with renal cell carcinoma.

The CDR3 bases are TGCAGCGTTTCCCGTACATTGGACAGTACGCTCGGGAGGGATGAGCAGTTCTTC. This encodes CSVSRTLDSTLGRDEQFF. The V gene is TRBV29-1, the J gene TRBJ2-1; TRBD2 agrees at 8 bases. CDR1 is SQVTM and CDR2 is ANQGSEA in the germline V gene. This CDR3 region has 18 residues. V lost 5 bases and J lost 8; bases outside the gene matches: 23.